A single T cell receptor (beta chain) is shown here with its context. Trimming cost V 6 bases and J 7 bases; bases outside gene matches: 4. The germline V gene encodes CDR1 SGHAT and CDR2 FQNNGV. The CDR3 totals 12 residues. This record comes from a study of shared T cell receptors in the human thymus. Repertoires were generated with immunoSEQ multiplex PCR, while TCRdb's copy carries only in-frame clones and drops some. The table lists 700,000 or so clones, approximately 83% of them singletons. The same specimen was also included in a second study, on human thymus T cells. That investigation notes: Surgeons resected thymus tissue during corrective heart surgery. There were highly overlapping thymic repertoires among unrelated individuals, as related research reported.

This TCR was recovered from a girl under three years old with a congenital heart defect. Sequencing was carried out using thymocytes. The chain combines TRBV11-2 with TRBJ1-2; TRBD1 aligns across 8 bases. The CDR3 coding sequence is TGTGCCAGCAGTCAGGGGGCGGGTGGCTACACCTTC. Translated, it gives CASSQGAGGYTF.